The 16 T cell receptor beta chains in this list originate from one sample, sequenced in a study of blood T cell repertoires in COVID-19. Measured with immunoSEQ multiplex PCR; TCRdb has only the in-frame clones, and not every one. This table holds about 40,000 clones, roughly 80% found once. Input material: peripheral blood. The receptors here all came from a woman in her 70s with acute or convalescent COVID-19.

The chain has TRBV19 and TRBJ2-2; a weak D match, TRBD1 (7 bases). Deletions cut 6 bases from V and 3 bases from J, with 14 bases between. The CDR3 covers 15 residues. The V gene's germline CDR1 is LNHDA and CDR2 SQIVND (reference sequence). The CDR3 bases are TGTGCCAGTAGCGACAGGGCGGGGTACACCGGGGAGCTGTTTTTT. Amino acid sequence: CASSDRAGYTGELFF.

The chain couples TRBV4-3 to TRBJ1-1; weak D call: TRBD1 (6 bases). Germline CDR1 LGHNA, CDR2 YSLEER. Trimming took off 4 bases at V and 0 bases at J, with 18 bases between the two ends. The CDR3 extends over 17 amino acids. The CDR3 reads CASSRDRNRVMNTEAFF. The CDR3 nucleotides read TGCGCCAGCAGCCGCGACCGTAACAGGGTGATGAACACTGAAGCTTTCTTT.

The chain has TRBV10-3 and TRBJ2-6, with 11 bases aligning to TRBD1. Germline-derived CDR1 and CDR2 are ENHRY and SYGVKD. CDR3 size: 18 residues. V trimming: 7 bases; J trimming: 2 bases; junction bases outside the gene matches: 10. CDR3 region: CAINSRPGQGAGANVLTF. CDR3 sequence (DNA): TGTGCCATCAACTCCCGCCCGGGACAGGGGGCTGGGGCCAACGTCCTGACTTTC.

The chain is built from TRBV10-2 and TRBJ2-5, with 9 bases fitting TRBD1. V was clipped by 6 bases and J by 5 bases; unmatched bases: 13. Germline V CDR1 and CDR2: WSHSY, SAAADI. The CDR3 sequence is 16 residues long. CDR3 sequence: CASSYMTGGFVETQYF. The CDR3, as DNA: TGCGCCAGCAGCTATATGACAGGGGGTTTCGTCGAGACCCAGTACTTC.

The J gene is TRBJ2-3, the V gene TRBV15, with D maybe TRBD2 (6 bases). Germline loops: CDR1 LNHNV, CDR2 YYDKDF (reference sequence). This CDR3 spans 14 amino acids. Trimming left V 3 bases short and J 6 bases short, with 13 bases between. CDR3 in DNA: TGTGCCACCAGCAGTAGCGGTCAAGGCGATACGCAGTATTTT. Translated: CATSSSGQGDTQYF.

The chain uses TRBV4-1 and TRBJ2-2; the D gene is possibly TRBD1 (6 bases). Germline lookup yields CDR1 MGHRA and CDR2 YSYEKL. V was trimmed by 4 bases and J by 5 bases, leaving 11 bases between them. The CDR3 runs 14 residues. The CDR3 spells CASSRTTGTGELFF. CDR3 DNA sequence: TGCGCCAGCAGCCGGACCACAGGGACCGGGGAGCTGTTTTTT.

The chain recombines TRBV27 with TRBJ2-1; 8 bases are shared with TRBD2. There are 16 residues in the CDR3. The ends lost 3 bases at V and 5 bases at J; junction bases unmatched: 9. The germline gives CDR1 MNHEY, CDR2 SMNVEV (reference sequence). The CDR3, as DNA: TGTGCCAGCAGTTTGCCAAGCGGGAGTGTCGACAATGAGCAGTTCTTC. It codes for CASSLPSGSVDNEQFF.

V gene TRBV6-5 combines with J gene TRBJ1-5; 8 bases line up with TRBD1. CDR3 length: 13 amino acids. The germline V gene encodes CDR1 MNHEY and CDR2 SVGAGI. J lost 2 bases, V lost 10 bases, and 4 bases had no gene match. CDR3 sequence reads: CATQTGGNQPQHF. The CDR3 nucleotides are TGTGCCACCCAGACAGGGGGCAATCAGCCCCAGCATTTT.

The CDR3 loop reads CASSLDENSPLHF. DNA of the CDR3: TGTGCCAGCAGCTTAGACGAGAATTCACCCCTCCACTTT. This chain links TRBV7-8 with TRBJ1-6; D uncertain. The V and J ends lost 1 base and 7 bases respectively, with 5 bases between them. Germline V gene data show CDR1 as SGHVS and CDR2 as FQNEAQ. This CDR3 comprises 13 residues.

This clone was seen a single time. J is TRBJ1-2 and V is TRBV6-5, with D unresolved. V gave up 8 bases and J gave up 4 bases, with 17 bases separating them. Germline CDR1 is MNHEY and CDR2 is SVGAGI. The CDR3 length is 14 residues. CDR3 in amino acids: CASRTTRTGYGYTF. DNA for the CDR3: TGTGCCAGCCGAACTACAAGGACTGGCTATGGCTACACCTTC.

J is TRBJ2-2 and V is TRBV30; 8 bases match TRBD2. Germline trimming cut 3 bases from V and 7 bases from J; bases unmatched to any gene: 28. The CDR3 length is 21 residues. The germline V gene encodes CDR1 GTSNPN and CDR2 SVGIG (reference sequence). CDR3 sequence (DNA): TGTGCCTGGAGAAAATACGGGGGACTCCACCTAGCGGGCCGCGCGGTCGGGGAGCTGTTTTTT. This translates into CAWRKYGGLHLAGRAVGELFF.

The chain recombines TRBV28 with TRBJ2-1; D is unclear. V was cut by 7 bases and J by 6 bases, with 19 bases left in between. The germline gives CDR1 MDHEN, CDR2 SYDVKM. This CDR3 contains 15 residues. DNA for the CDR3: TGTGCCAGCACGGCACAAGGCCAAAGGAGCAATGAGCAGTTCTTC. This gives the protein CASTAQGQRSNEQFF.

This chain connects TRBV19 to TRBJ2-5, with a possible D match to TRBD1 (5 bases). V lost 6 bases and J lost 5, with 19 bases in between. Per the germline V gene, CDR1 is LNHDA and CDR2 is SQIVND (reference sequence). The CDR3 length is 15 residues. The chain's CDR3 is CASRNTGGVGETQYF. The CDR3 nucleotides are TGTGCCAGTAGGAATACAGGCGGTGTGGGTGAGACCCAGTACTTC.

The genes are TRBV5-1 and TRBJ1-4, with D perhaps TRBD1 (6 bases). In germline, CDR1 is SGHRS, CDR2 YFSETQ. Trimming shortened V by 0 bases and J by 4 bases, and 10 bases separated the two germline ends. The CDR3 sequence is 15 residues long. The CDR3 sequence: CASSLEGEYNEKLFF. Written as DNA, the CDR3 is TGCGCCAGCAGCTTGGAGGGGGAGTATAATGAAAAACTGTTTTTT.

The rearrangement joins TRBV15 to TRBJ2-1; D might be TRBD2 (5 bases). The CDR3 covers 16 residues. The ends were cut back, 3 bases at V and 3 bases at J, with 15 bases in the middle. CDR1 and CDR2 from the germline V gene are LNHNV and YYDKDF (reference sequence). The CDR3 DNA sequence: TGTGCCACCAGCAGTGATAGGACTGCTCTCTACAATGAGCAGTTCTTC. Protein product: CATSSDRTALYNEQFF.

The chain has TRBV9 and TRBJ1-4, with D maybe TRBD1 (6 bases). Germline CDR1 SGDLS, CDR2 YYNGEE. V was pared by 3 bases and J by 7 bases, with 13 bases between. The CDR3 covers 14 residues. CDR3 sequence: CASSGTVGSEKLFF. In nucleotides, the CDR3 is TGTGCCAGCAGCGGGACAGTTGGGAGTGAAAAACTGTTTTTT.